A selection of T cell receptor beta chains follows, all from one sample in a study of blood T cell repertoires in COVID-19. Libraries were prepared by immunoSEQ multiplex PCR; TCRdb keeps only in-frame clonotypes and omits some of them. The table shows approximately 78,000 clones, with 88% occurring only once. Sequencing was done on a sample of peripheral blood. These receptors were collected from a man aged 45-65 years with acute or convalescent COVID-19. Both conserved end residues are part of each CDR3. D genes are given only for firm matches. Expanded clones get a size class; other rows say once, few or many, or leave the size out.

CDR3 protein | CDR3 DNA | clone size | J gene | V gene | D gene
CASSARDSYEQYF | TGTGCCAGCAGCGCCCGGGACAGCTACGAGCAGTACTTC | NA | TRBJ2-7 | TRBV7-6 | TRBD1
CASSRTSGGPTNTGELFF | TGTGCCAGCTCACGGACTAGCGGGGGGCCTACGAACACCGGGGAGCTGTTTTTT | once | TRBJ2-2 | TRBV18 | TRBD2
CSAEVGVRTEAFF | TGCAGCGCAGAAGTCGGGGTACGGACTGAAGCTTTCTTT | NA | TRBJ1-1 | TRBV29-1 | NA
CASSLGGRAYQQNIQYF | TGTGCCAGCAGCTTAGGCGGGAGGGCCTACCAACAAAACATTCAGTACTTC | NA | TRBJ2-4 | TRBV7-2 | TRBD2
CASTLSQAEAFF | TGTGCCAGCACACTTTCTCAAGCTGAAGCTTTCTTT | once | TRBJ1-1 | TRBV12-3/TRBV12-4 | NA
CATSKGLAGGSDTQYF | TGTGCCACCAGCAAAGGACTAGCGGGGGGGTCAGATACGCAGTATTTT | NA | TRBJ2-3 | TRBV15 | TRBD2
CASSSTGGSNTEAFF | TGTGCCAGCAGCTCGACTGGCGGATCAAACACTGAAGCTTTCTTT | NA | TRBJ1-1 | TRBV7-3 | NA
CASSIYLRAKKLFF | TGTGCCAGCAGTATTTACCTACGCGCAAAAAAACTGTTTTTT | NA | TRBJ1-4 | TRBV6-5 | NA
CASSDISYNEQFF | TGTGCCAGTAGTGACATATCCTACAATGAGCAGTTCTTC | NA | TRBJ2-1 | TRBV19 | NA
CASSLNIRTSGDPRDEQYF | TGCGCCAGCAGCTTAAATATAAGGACTAGCGGGGACCCTCGGGACGAGCAGTACTTC | NA | TRBJ2-7 | TRBV5-1 | TRBD2
CASSQVLAEKETQYF | TGTGCCAGCAGCCAAGTCCTAGCGGAGAAAGAGACCCAGTACTTC | once | TRBJ2-5 | TRBV3-1/TRBV3-2 | TRBD2
CSVGDNPLYGYTF | TGCAGCGTTGGGGACAATCCCCTCTATGGCTACACCTTC | NA | TRBJ1-2 | TRBV29-1 | NA
CSANTNYGYTF | TGCAGTGCTAATACTAACTATGGCTACACCTTC | NA | TRBJ1-2 | TRBV20-1 | NA
CASSIRQGAYEQYF | TGTGCCAGTAGTATCCGGCAGGGGGCATACGAGCAGTACTTC | NA | TRBJ2-7 | TRBV19 | TRBD1
CASSEIGQRTGNEQFF | TGTGCCAGCAGTGAAATCGGACAGAGGACGGGGAATGAGCAGTTCTTC | NA | TRBJ2-1 | TRBV6-1 | NA
CASTTPGETQYF | TGTGCCAGCACCACCCCGGGGGAGACCCAGTACTTC | NA | TRBJ2-5 | TRBV5-4 | NA
CASEGGLGQPQHF | TGTGCTTCTGAAGGGGGTTTGGGTCAGCCCCAGCATTTT | NA | TRBJ1-5 | TRBV12-5 | NA
CASSLFPRTREETQYF | TGTGCCAGCAGCTTATTCCCGCGCACCAGGGAAGAGACCCAGTACTTC | NA | TRBJ2-5 | TRBV7-9 | NA
CASSSLGGRNQPQHF | TGCGCCAGCAGCTCCCTGGGGGGTCGCAATCAGCCCCAGCATTTT | NA | TRBJ1-5 | TRBV5-1 | NA
CASSPSGGDETQYF | TGTGCCAGCAGCCCGAGCGGGGGGGACGAGACCCAGTACTTC | NA | TRBJ2-5 | TRBV7-3 | TRBD2
CASRYPGQGFNEQFF | TGTGCCAGCAGATATCCGGGACAGGGTTTCAATGAGCAGTTCTTC | NA | TRBJ2-1 | TRBV5-6 | TRBD1
CASSLGPANTEAFF | TGTGCCAGCAGCTTGGGGCCGGCGAACACTGAAGCTTTCTTT | NA | TRBJ1-1 | TRBV7-3 | NA
CASKQGAGTGELFF | TGTGCCAGCAAACAGGGGGCAGGCACCGGGGAGCTGTTTTTT | NA | TRBJ2-2 | TRBV2 | TRBD1
CASSGEGREGTEAFF | TGTGCCAGCAGCGGGGAGGGGCGGGAAGGCACTGAAGCTTTCTTT | NA | TRBJ1-1 | TRBV7-6 | NA
CAWRRTYEQYF | TGTGCCTGGAGGCGGACCTACGAGCAGTACTTC | NA | TRBJ2-7 | TRBV30 | NA
CASSYSANSPLHF | TGTGCCAGCAGTTACTCGGCTAATTCACCCCTCCACTTT | NA | TRBJ1-6 | TRBV6-5 | NA
CASSQGLGASNEKLFF | TGCGCCAGCAGCCAAGGACTGGGAGCGTCTAATGAAAAACTGTTTTTT | NA | TRBJ1-4 | TRBV4-1 | NA
CASSLVGSPTEAFF | TGTGCCAGCAGCTTGGTGGGGAGTCCGACTGAAGCTTTCTTT | NA | TRBJ1-1 | TRBV7-8 | NA
CAWSVARVEQYF | TGTGCCTGGAGTGTAGCCAGGGTGGAGCAGTACTTC | NA | TRBJ2-7 | TRBV30 | NA
CATSDFQGPLGGYTF | TGTGCCACCAGTGATTTCCAGGGGCCCTTAGGAGGCTACACCTTC | once | TRBJ1-2 | TRBV24-1 | NA
CAALGQGPNQPQHF | TGTGCCGCCCTCGGACAGGGCCCAAATCAGCCCCAGCATTTT | NA | TRBJ1-5 | TRBV2 | TRBD1
CASRVTKQETQYF | TGTGCCAGCAGGGTCACAAAACAAGAGACCCAGTACTTC | NA | TRBJ2-5 | TRBV6-5 | NA
CASSGGVTGELFF | TGTGCCAGCAGCGGGGGGGTTACCGGGGAGCTGTTTTTT | NA | TRBJ2-2 | TRBV12-3/TRBV12-4 | TRBD2
CASSLMPDRDGTEAFF | TGTGCCAGCAGCTTGATGCCGGACAGGGATGGCACTGAAGCTTTCTTT | NA | TRBJ1-1 | TRBV5-5 | TRBD1
CAIRETQGESYEQYF | TGTGCCATCAGGGAAACACAGGGAGAGTCCTACGAGCAGTACTTC | few | TRBJ2-7 | TRBV10-3 | NA
CASSGGATGTDTQYF | TGTGCTAGCAGCGGCGGGGCAACGGGCACAGATACGCAGTATTTT | NA | TRBJ2-3 | TRBV7-7 | NA
CASSPRPGTPNTGELFF | TGTGCCAGCAGCCCAAGACCCGGGACACCGAACACCGGGGAGCTGTTTTTT | once | TRBJ2-2 | TRBV7-2 | NA
CASSNRDTGGNEQFF | TGTGCCAGCTCAAACCGGGACACGGGCGGCAATGAGCAGTTCTTC | NA | TRBJ2-1 | TRBV18 | NA
CASSFQGASTEAFF | TGTGCCAGCAGCTTTCAGGGGGCGAGCACTGAAGCTTTCTTT | NA | TRBJ1-1 | TRBV11-2 | TRBD1